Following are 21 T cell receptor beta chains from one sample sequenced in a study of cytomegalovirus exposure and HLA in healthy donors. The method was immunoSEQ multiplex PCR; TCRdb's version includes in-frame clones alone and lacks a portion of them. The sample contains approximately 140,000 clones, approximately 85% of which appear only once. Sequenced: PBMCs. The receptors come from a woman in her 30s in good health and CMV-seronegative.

CDR3 coding DNA: TGTGCCAGCTCACCACCGCTGCGGGGTGATACGCAGTATTTT. Its translation: CASSPPLRGDTQYF. This sequence joins TRBV18 and TRBJ2-3; maybe TRBD2 (6 bases). The CDR3 has 14 residues. Germline CDR1 reads KGHSH; CDR2 reads LQKENI. Trimming cost V 0 bases and J 6 bases, with 10 bases left between them. Variable domain in full (rest from reference TRBV18 and TRBJ2-3): NAGVMQNPRHLVRRRGQEARLRCSPMKGHSHVYWYRQLPEEGLKFMVYLQKENIIDESGMPKERFSAEFPKEGPSILRIQQVVRGDSAAYFCASSPPLRGDTQYFGPGTRLTVL.

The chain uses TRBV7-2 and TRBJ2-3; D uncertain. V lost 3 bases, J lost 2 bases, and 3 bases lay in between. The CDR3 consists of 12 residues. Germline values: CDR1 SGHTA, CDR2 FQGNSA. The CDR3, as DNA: TGTGCCAGCAGCTTCTACACAGATACGCAGTATTTT. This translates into CASSFYTDTQYF.

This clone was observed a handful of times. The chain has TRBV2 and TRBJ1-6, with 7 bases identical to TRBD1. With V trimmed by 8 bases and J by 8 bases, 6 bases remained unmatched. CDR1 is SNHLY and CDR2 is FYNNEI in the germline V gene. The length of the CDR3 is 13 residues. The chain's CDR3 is CASAGQQYSPLHF. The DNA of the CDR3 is TGTGCCAGCGCGGGACAGCAATATTCACCCCTCCACTTT.

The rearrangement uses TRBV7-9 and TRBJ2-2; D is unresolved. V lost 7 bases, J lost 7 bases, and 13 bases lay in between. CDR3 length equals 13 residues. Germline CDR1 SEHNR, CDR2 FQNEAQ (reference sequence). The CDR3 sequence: CASTPTVVGELFF. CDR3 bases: TGTGCCAGCACCCCCACAGTGGTCGGGGAGCTGTTTTTT.

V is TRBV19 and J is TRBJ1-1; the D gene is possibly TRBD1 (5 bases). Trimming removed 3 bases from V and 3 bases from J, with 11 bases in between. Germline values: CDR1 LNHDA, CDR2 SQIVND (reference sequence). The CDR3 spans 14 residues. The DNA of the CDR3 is TGTGCCAGTAGTATCTGGGGGAGGGACACTGAAGCTTTCTTT. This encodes CASSIWGRDTEAFF.

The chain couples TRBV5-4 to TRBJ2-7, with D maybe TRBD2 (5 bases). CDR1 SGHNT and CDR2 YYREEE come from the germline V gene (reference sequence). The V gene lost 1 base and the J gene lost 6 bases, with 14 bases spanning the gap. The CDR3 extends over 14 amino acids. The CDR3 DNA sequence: TGTGCCAGCAGCTTGTATCCGAGGGAGAGCGAGCAGTACTTC. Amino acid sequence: CASSLYPRESEQYF. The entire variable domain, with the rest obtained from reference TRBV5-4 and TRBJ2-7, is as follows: ETGVTQSPTHLIKTRGQQVTLRCSSQSGHNTVSWYQQALGQGPQFIFQYYREEENGRGNFPPRFSGLQFPNYSSELNVNALELDDSALYLCASSLYPRESEQYFGPGTRLTVT.

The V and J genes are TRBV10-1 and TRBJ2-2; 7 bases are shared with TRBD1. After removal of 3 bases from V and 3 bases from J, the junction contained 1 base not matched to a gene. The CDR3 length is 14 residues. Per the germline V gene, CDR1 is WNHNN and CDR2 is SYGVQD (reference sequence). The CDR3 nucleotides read TGCGCCAGCAGTGACACAGGGGACACCGGGGAGCTGTTTTTT. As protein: CASSDTGDTGELFF.

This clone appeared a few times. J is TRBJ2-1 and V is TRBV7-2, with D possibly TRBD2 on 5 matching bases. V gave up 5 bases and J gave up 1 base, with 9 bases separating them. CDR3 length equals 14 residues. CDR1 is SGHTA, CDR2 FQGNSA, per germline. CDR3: CASSQDWSYNEQFF. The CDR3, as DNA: TGTGCCAGCAGCCAGGACTGGTCCTACAATGAGCAGTTCTTC.

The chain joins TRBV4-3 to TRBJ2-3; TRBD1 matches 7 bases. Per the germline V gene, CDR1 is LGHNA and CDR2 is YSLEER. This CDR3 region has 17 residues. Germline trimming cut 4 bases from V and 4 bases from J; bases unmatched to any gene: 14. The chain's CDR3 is CASSPRDSSTSADTQYF. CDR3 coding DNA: TGCGCCAGCAGCCCAAGGGACAGCAGTACCAGCGCAGATACGCAGTATTTT.

The CDR3 DNA is TGTGCCAGCAGTGAATCGGGAAACCAAGGCTACACCTTC. Its protein product is CASSESGNQGYTF. This chain connects TRBV2 to TRBJ1-2; no definite D call. Trimming took 2 bases from V and 8 from J, leaving 12 bases between them. Germline CDR1 SNHLY, CDR2 FYNNEI. This CDR3 region has 13 residues.

In nucleotides, the CDR3 is TGTGCCAGCAGGCGACAGGTACGAGATACGCAGTATTTT. Translating it yields CASRRQVRDTQYF. This chain links TRBV2 with TRBJ2-3; TRBD1 is a possible D gene (6 bases). The CDR3 covers 13 residues. Trimming left V 6 bases short and J 5 bases short, with 12 bases between. CDR1 SNHLY and CDR2 FYNNEI come from the germline V gene.

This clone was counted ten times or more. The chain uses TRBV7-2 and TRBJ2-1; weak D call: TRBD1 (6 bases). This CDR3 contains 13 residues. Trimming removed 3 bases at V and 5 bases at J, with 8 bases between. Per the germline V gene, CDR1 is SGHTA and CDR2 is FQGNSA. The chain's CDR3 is CASSLGQNNEQFF. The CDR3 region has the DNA TGTGCCAGCAGCTTGGGACAAAACAATGAGCAGTTCTTC.

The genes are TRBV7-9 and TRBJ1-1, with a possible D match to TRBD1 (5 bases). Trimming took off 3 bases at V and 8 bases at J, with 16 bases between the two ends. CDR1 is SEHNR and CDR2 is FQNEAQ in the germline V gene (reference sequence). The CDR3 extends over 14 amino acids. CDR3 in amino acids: CASSFTTRQWEAFF. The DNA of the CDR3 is TGTGCCAGCAGCTTCACGACGAGACAGTGGGAAGCTTTCTTT.

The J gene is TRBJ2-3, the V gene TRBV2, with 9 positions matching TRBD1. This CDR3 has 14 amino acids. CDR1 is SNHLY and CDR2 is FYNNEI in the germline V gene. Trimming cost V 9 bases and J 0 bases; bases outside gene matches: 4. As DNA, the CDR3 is TGTGCCAGAAGGGACAGGGCTAGCACAGATACGCAGTATTTT. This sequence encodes CARRDRASTDTQYF.

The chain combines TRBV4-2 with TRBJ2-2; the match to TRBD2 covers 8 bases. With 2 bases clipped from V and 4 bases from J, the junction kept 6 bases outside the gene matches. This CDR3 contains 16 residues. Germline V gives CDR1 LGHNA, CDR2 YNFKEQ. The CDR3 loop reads CASSQLGGAGTGELFF. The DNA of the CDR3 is TGTGCCAGCAGCCAACTCGGGGGGGCCGGCACCGGGGAGCTGTTTTTT.

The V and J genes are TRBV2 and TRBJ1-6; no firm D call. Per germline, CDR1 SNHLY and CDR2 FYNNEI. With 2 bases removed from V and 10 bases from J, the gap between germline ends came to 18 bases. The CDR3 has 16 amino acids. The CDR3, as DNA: TGTGCCAGCAGTGAACGCCGGCGGGAGATTGGCTCACCCCTCCACTTT. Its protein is CASSERRREIGSPLHF.

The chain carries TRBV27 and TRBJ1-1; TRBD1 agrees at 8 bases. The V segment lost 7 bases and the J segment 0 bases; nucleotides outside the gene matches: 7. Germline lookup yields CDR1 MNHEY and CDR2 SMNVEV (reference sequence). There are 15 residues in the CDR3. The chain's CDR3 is CASMDRDGMNTEAFF. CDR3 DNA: TGTGCCAGCATGGACAGGGATGGGATGAACACTGAAGCTTTCTTT.

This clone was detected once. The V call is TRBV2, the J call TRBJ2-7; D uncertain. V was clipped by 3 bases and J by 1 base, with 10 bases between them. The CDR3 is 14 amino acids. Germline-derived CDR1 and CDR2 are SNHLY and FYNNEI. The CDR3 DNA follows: TGTGCCAGCAGTGAGCGGCACGGGTCCTACGAGCAGTACTTC. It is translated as CASSERHGSYEQYF.

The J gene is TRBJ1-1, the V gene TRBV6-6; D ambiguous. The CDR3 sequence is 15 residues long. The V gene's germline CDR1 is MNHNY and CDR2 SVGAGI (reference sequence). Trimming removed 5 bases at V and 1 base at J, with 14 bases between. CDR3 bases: TGTGCCAGCAGTGTACCGGGAAAAGGGAACACTGAAGCTTTCTTT. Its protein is CASSVPGKGNTEAFF.

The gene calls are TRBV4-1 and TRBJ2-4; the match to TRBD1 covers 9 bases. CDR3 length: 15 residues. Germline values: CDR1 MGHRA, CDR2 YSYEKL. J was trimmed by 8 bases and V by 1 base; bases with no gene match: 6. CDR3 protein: CASSQAGQGVHIQYF. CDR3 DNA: TGCGCCAGCAGCCAAGCGGGACAGGGAGTACACATTCAGTACTTC.

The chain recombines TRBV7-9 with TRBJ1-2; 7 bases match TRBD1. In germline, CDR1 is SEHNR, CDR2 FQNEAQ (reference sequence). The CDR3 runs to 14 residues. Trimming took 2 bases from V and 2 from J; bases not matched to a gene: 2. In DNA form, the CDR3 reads TGTGCCAGCAGCTTACGGGACAGAAACTATGGCTACACCTTC. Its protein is CASSLRDRNYGYTF.